Below are 25 T cell receptor beta chains sequenced from a single sample in a study of blood T cell repertoires in COVID-19. Clones were read by immunoSEQ multiplex PCR, and TCRdb kept only the in-frame ones, dropping some. Among approximately 250,000 clones listed, roughly 88% were seen once. Sequencing input: peripheral blood. These TCRs come from a woman in her sixties or seventies with COVID-19, enrolled during active disease.

The rearrangement links TRBV28 to TRBJ2-1; 11 nucleotides line up with TRBD2. The germline gives CDR1 MDHEN, CDR2 SYDVKM. Losses at the gene ends were 6 bases for V and 9 bases for J; bases not matched to a gene: 13. The CDR3 runs to 16 residues. The CDR3 here is CASRPGSGRDKGEQFF. The CDR3 coding sequence is TGTGCCAGCAGGCCTGGTAGCGGGAGGGATAAGGGTGAGCAGTTCTTC. The complete variable domain, with remaining parts taken from reference TRBV28 and TRBJ2-1, reads DVKVTQSSRYLVKRTGEKVFLECVQDMDHENMFWYRQDPGLGLRLIYFSYDVKMKEKGDIPEGYSVSREKKERFSLILESASTNQTSMYLCASRPGSGRDKGEQFFGPGTRLTVL.

The CDR3 here is CASSLRVGGDGNEQFF. Here the CDR3 DNA reads TGTGCCAGCAGCCTACGAGTGGGGGGTGACGGCAATGAGCAGTTCTTC. The V and J genes are TRBV5-4 and TRBJ2-1, with D possibly TRBD2 on 6 matching bases. The germline CDR1 and CDR2 sequences are SGHNT and YYREEE (reference sequence). Between the trimmed V and J ends, which lost 4 bases and 6 bases, there was a span of 20 bases. The CDR3 has 16 amino acids.

The CDR3 loop is CASGWTSVGEQYF. CDR3 coding DNA: TGTGCCAGCGGTTGGACTAGCGTGGGCGAGCAGTACTTC. This chain links TRBV28 with TRBJ2-7; TRBD2 matches at 9 bases. Germline values: CDR1 MDHEN, CDR2 SYDVKM. Unmatched junction bases numbered 8, after V lost 8 bases and J lost 6 bases. The CDR3 is made up of 13 amino acids.

V usage is TRBV30 and J usage is TRBJ1-5, with TRBD1 as a possible D gene (5 bases). This CDR3 is 14 amino acids long. Germline CDR1 reads GTSNPN; CDR2 reads SVGIG (reference sequence). Trimming shortened V by 3 bases and J by 4 bases, and 13 bases separated the two germline ends. CDR3: CAWRDDRSNQPQHF. In DNA, the CDR3 is TGTGCCTGGAGGGATGACAGAAGTAATCAGCCCCAGCATTTT.

The J gene is TRBJ2-3, the V gene TRBV7-9; perhaps TRBD1 as D (5 bases). Per germline, CDR1 SEHNR and CDR2 FQNEAQ (reference sequence). The CDR3 totals 16 residues. The germline V and J ends were trimmed by 6 bases and 0 bases, with 16 bases remaining between them. CDR3 in amino acids: CASRGVLATSTDTQYF. CDR3 bases: TGTGCCAGCAGAGGGGTTTTGGCTACGAGCACAGATACGCAGTATTTT.

The CDR3 DNA follows: TGTGCCAGCACCAAGTACGGACAGGGATCCTTCGTGAACCGGCAGTACTTC. It encodes CASTKYGQGSFVNRQYF. V and J are TRBV28 and TRBJ2-7; 8 bases are shared with TRBD1. V shed 7 bases, J shed 9 bases, and the junction held 23 bases outside the gene matches. The CDR3 runs to 17 residues. Germline-derived CDR1 and CDR2 are MDHEN and SYDVKM. The full variable domain, with the rest looked up from reference TRBV28 and TRBJ2-7, is DVKVTQSSRYLVKRTGEKVFLECVQDMDHENMFWYRQDPGLGLRLIYFSYDVKMKEKGDIPEGYSVSREKKERFSLILESASTNQTSMYLCASTKYGQGSFVNRQYFGPGTRLTVT.

This chain uses TRBV21-1 with TRBJ1-2. TRBV21-1 is assigned pseudogene status. The CDR3 extends over 12 amino acids. This CDR3 reads CASSNGRGGYTF. CDR3 in DNA: TGTGCCAGCAGCAATGGGAGGGGAGGCTACACCTTC.

This clone was recorded once. V is TRBV24-1 and J is TRBJ2-3; D not resolved. Trimming pared 4 bases from V and 2 bases from J, leaving 6 bases between. The CDR3 is 13 amino acids. The germline gives CDR1 KGHDR, CDR2 SFDVKD. The CDR3: CATSEIDTDTQYF. Here the CDR3 DNA reads TGTGCCACCAGTGAAATAGACACAGATACGCAGTATTTT.

The chain links TRBV10-3 to TRBJ2-7; 7 bases are a match to TRBD2. The CDR3 is 13 residues long. Trimming removed 10 bases from V and 3 bases from J; junction bases left unmatched: 9. CDR1 is ENHRY, CDR2 SYGVKD, per germline. CDR3 sequence reads: CATQAGKYYEQYF. The DNA of the CDR3 is TGTGCCACACAAGCGGGAAAGTACTACGAGCAGTACTTC.

This chain uses TRBV4-2 with TRBJ1-1; tentative D call: TRBD1 (5 bases). CDR1 and CDR2 (germline): LGHNA, YNFKEQ. Trimming cost V 0 bases and J 2 bases, with 7 bases left between them. The CDR3 consists of 14 residues. CDR3 region: CASSQDGANTEAFF. The CDR3 bases are TGTGCCAGCAGCCAAGATGGGGCTAACACTGAAGCTTTCTTT.

The rearrangement joins TRBV19 to TRBJ1-3, with TRBD1 identical over 7 bases. V shed 11 bases, J shed 4 bases, and the junction held 5 bases outside the gene matches. This CDR3 region has 12 residues. Germline assignment: CDR1 LNHDA and CDR2 SQIVND (reference sequence). CDR3 in amino acids: CASQGDGNTIYF. For the CDR3, the DNA is TGTGCCTCCCAGGGGGACGGAAACACCATATATTTT.

This sequence joins TRBV7-3 and TRBJ1-6; D ambiguous. This CDR3 has 15 amino acids. Germline loops: CDR1 SGHTA, CDR2 FQGTGA. The germline V and J ends were trimmed by 5 bases and 8 bases, with 16 bases remaining between them. This CDR3 is CASSARGGSYSPLHF. The CDR3 DNA is TGTGCCAGCAGCGCCCGGGGTGGCAGTTATTCACCCCTCCACTTT.

The genes are TRBV30 and TRBJ1-6; TRBD1 agrees at 7 bases. J was trimmed by 6 bases and V by 3 bases; bases with no gene match: 5. From germline, CDR1 is GTSNPN and CDR2 SVGIG (reference sequence). The length of the CDR3 is 14 residues. This CDR3 is CAWRSDRINSPLHF. For the CDR3, the DNA is TGTGCCTGGAGGTCGGACAGGATTAATTCACCCCTCCACTTT. Variable domain in full (rest from reference TRBV30 and TRBJ1-6): SQTIHQWPATLVQPVGSPLSLECTVEGTSNPNLYWYRQAAGRGLQLLFYSVGIGQISSEVPQNLSASRPQDRQFILSSKKLLLSDSGFYLCAWRSDRINSPLHFGNGTRLTVT.

The CDR3 protein is CASSQWASGSTGELFF. CDR3 DNA: TGTGCCAGCAGCCAATGGGCTAGCGGGAGCACCGGGGAGCTGTTTTTT. The chain links TRBV7-8 to TRBJ2-2; 10 nucleotides match TRBD2. The CDR3 consists of 16 residues. The junction had 7 bases not matched to a gene; V was cut back by 5 bases and J by 4 bases. Per the germline V gene, CDR1 is SGHVS and CDR2 is FQNEAQ.

The chain is built from TRBV11-3 and TRBJ2-2; 8 bases are shared with TRBD1. Trimming cost V 1 base and J 2 bases; bases outside gene matches: 3. The germline V gene encodes CDR1 SGHNT and CDR2 YENEEA. CDR3 size: 16 residues. CDR3 loop: CASSLVSGGNTGELFF. The CDR3 DNA reads as TGTGCCAGCAGCTTAGTATCAGGGGGCAACACCGGGGAGCTGTTTTTT.

This clone was observed once. CDR3 sequence: CASSVSGVQPQHF. The DNA of the CDR3 is TGTGCCAGCAGTGTTTCGGGGGTTCAGCCCCAGCATTTT. The chain joins TRBV2 to TRBJ1-5; TRBD1 might be the D (5 bases). CDR3 length: 13 amino acids. V dropped 4 bases and J dropped 6 bases, with 10 bases sitting between them. The germline V gene has CDR1 SNHLY and CDR2 FYNNEI.

This sequence joins TRBV5-1 and TRBJ2-1; 8 bases fit TRBD1. The junction had 18 bases not matched to a gene; V was cut back by 6 bases and J by 7 bases. Germline CDR1 SGHRS, CDR2 YFSETQ. The length of the CDR3 is 17 residues. DNA for the CDR3: TGCGCCAGCATCCCCAGTTTGGCGAGACAGGGGTTTAATGAGCAGTTCTTC. Translating it yields CASIPSLARQGFNEQFF.

The CDR3 DNA follows: TGTGCCAGCAGTGAAAGGTTCAGCGGGAGGGCCCTCGGCGGGGAGCTGTTTTTT. Amino acid sequence: CASSERFSGRALGGELFF. The chain carries TRBV6-1 and TRBJ2-2; 10 nucleotides line up with TRBD2. V gave up 2 bases and J gave up 7 bases; unmatched junction bases: 13. Germline V gives CDR1 MNHNS, CDR2 SASEGT. This CDR3 spans 18 amino acids.

The chain carries TRBV7-9 and TRBJ2-5, with TRBD2 identical over 12 bases. CDR1 and CDR2 (germline): SEHNR, FQNEAQ (reference sequence). The CDR3 covers 15 residues. The ends lost 4 bases at V and 3 bases at J; junction bases unmatched: 3. CDR3 protein: CASSSRTSGKETQYF. DNA of the CDR3: TGTGCCAGCAGCTCCAGGACTAGCGGGAAAGAGACCCAGTACTTC.

This sequence joins TRBV9 and TRBJ2-7; 10 bases fit TRBD2. Germline values: CDR1 SGDLS, CDR2 YYNGEE. The junction had 8 bases not matched to a gene; V was cut back by 4 bases and J by 4 bases. This CDR3 region has 15 residues. The CDR3 DNA follows: TGTGCCAGCAGCATCGGGACTAGCGAGGGGTACGAGCAGTACTTC. Translating gives CASSIGTSEGYEQYF.

The gene calls are TRBV9 and TRBJ1-1; D not certain. Trimming left V 0 bases short and J 4 bases short, with 10 bases between. Germline-derived CDR1 and CDR2 are SGDLS and YYNGEE. The CDR3 has 14 residues. The CDR3 is CASSVAEGGTEAFF. For the CDR3, the DNA is TGTGCCAGCAGCGTAGCGGAGGGCGGCACTGAAGCTTTCTTT.

The V gene is TRBV5-4, the J gene TRBJ1-5; 9 bases fit TRBD1. The trim removed 0 bases at V and 6 bases at J, leaving 7 bases unmatched. CDR1 is SGHNT and CDR2 is YYREEE in the germline V gene (reference sequence). The CDR3 is 16 residues long. CDR3 in amino acids: CASSLVLQGASQPQHF. The CDR3 DNA sequence: TGTGCCAGCAGCTTGGTACTACAGGGGGCGAGTCAGCCCCAGCATTTT.

V gene TRBV4-3 combines with J gene TRBJ2-3; 7 nucleotides match TRBD2. The J segment lost 1 base and the V segment lost 0 bases, leaving 10 bases of the junction unmatched. There are 18 residues in the CDR3. Germline CDR1 is LGHNA and CDR2 is YSLEER. CDR3 DNA: TGCGCCAGCAGCCAAGATAAAGCCGGACTAGGGGGCACAGATACGCAGTATTTT. It codes for CASSQDKAGLGGTDTQYF.

The rearrangement uses TRBV6-1 and TRBJ2-5; D gene uncertain. The CDR3 is made up of 16 amino acids. Germline CDR1 MNHNS, CDR2 SASEGT. The V end lost 2 bases, the J end lost 5 bases, and 18 bases lay between the germline ends. DNA of the CDR3: TGTGCCAGCAGTGAATTTGCGACACAAAGAAGGGAGACCCAGTACTTC. Amino acid sequence: CASSEFATQRRETQYF.

The V and J genes are TRBV30 and TRBJ1-3; 8 bases map to TRBD1. Germline-derived CDR1 and CDR2 are GTSNPN and SVGIG (reference sequence). With 2 bases clipped from V and 0 bases from J, the junction kept 6 bases outside the gene matches. This CDR3 has 16 residues. The chain's CDR3 is CAWSPRTGHSGNTIYF. The CDR3, as DNA: TGTGCCTGGAGTCCCCGGACAGGGCACTCTGGAAACACCATATATTTT.